One sample yielded the 4 T cell receptor beta chains listed below, sequenced in a study of T cell responses to AZD1222 COVID-19 vaccine. The table came from immunoSEQ multiplex PCR; TCRdb's copy has only in-frame clones and leaves some out. The sample consists of about 95,000 clones, roughly nine tenths of them appearing once. Specimen: peripheral blood, collected on day 0 of AZD1222 vaccination. These receptors originate from an adult in good health.

This clone has a single count. The genes are TRBV19 and TRBJ1-3; D unclear. V was cut by 5 bases and J by 1 base, with 15 bases left in between. Germline values: CDR1 LNHDA, CDR2 SQIVND (reference sequence). This CDR3 comprises 16 residues. CDR3 region: CASSGPGMTSGNTIYF. The CDR3 DNA sequence: TGTGCCAGTAGTGGGCCGGGTATGACGTCTGGAAACACCATATATTTT.

This chain's CDR3 is CASSRRPNLFDRAMKFF. The CDR3, as DNA: TGCGCCAGCAGCCGGCGTCCGAACCTCTTTGACAGGGCGATGAAGTTCTTC. The rearrangement links TRBV4-1 to TRBJ2-1, with 7 bases that match TRBD1. CDR3 length: 17 amino acids. The V gene end was trimmed by 4 bases and the J gene end by 14 bases; junction bases not matched to a gene: 23. Germline V gives CDR1 MGHRA, CDR2 YSYEKL.

CDR3 region: CASSAMGLSQNGYTF. CDR3 DNA: TGTGCCAGCAGCGCGATGGGACTTTCGCAGAATGGCTACACCTTC. The chain has TRBV9 and TRBJ1-2; perhaps TRBD1 as D (5 bases). This CDR3 is 15 amino acids long. Germline CDR1 SGDLS, CDR2 YYNGEE. V shed 3 bases and J shed 6 bases, with 18 bases lying between them.

V usage is TRBV2 and J usage is TRBJ1-2, with 7 nucleotides matching TRBD1. Looked up from germline, CDR1 is SNHLY and CDR2 is FYNNEI. V lost 11 bases to trimming and J lost 6 bases; unmatched junction nucleotides: 12. The CDR3 is made up of 13 amino acids. The CDR3 bases are TGTGCCCGTCACACGCAGGGGGAGAATGGCTACACCTTC. Translating it yields CARHTQGENGYTF.